This T cell receptor beta chain was sequenced for a study of CD8 T cells in ankylosing spondylitis. About this clonotype itself: The antigen remains undetermined.

The authors made TCR beta libraries by quantitative 5'-RACE with molecular barcodes. In TCRdb, the 5' RACE reads were re-called with MiXCR into one record per CDR3 protein. The data contain a few hundred thousand distinct CDR3 sequences, 9.5% to 15% of them singletons. Notes on the study in general: A TCR beta motif made of eight highly homologous variants seemed typical of ankylosing spondylitis blood. The study looked at matched synovial fluid samples from ankylosing spondylitis patients. Disease-linked clones were reported to be significantly enriched there. Past research had described some motif variants in reactive arthritis synovial fluid and blood.

With 5 bases clipped from V and 4 bases from J, the junction kept 9 bases outside the gene matches. The CDR3 loop spans 17 amino acids. The chain employs TRBV12-3 or TRBV12-4 and TRBJ1-5, with 12 bases lining up with TRBD1. Material: blood, either unsorted or a sorted T cell fraction (not recorded which). This TCR was recovered from a male donor with ankylosing spondylitis. The CDR3, as DNA: TGTGCCAGCAGTCCAACCGGGACAGGGGGCCTGAATCAGCCCCAGCATTTT. It codes for CASSPTGTGGLNQPQHF.